Listed here is a single T cell receptor (beta chain). This clonotype was found a few times. Its binding antigen is unknown. Per-nucleotide qualities are absent, and no much larger clonotype sits a single base away. The sample is drawn from a study of T cell repertoires in cytomegalovirus infection (dated by TCRdb to about 2019). For the wider study: Donor HLA type was relevant to the analysis, because carriage of CMV infection together with the matching HLA type was indicated by public TCR beta signatures.

Here is what the overall study found, with its caveats: Cumulative frequency of public TCR beta family members discriminated carriers of CMV infection plus the relevant HLA type in this cohort and an independent roughly 320-donor cohort. The ex vivo response was dominated by HLA-C-restricted CMV-specific TCR beta clonotypes, which also provided the single most frequent clonotype in two of eight donors.

Relative to germline, V is missing 2 bases and J is missing 8 bases, with 14 bases of the junction outside any gene match. Looking up the germline V gene (reference sequence) yields CDR1 DFQATT and CDR2 SNEGSKA. The CDR3 spans 15 residues, from the cysteine through the phenylalanine. Only CDR3 DNA is held: 45 bases, read in frame from base 1. Sequencing was carried out with an Illumina HiSeq 1500. TCRdb reprocessing: public reads trimmed at Q25 with fastp, clones called with MiXCR, in-frame beta chains kept. A single entry per CDR3 protein holds the most common genes and DNA from its merged rows. This sample holds some 300,000 distinct CDR3 sequences; around 10% were observed only once. Around 2.4% of the sample comes from the top ten.

The sequence derives from a human donor in good health (CMV status not recorded). Some clones in this sample may be carry-over from other donors' samples. Material: PBMCs. The rearranged chain carries TRBV20-1 and TRBJ1-2, and 7 junctional nucleotides match TRBD1. The sequenced DNA: TGCAGTGCTAGACCGGGGGGAACAGGGGCCAAGGGCTACACCTTC. Translated, it reads CSARPGGTGAKGYTF.